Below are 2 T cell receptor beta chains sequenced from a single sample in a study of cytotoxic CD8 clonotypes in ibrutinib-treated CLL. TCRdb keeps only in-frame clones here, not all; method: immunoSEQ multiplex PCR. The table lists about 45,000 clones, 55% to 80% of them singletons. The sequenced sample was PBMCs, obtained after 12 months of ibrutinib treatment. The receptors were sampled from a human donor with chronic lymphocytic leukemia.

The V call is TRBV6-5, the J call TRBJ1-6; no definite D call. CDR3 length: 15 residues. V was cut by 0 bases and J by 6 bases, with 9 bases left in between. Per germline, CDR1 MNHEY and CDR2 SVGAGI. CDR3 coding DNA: TGTGCCAGCAGTTACTCGGCCGCCCTTAATTCACCCCTCCACTTT. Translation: CASSYSAALNSPLHF.

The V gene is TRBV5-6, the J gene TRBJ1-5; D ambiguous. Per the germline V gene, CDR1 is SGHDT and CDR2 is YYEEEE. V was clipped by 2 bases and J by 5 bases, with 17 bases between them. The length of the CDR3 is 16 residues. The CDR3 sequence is CASSFWRIPGHQPQHF. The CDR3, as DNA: TGTGCCAGCAGCTTTTGGAGGATACCAGGTCATCAGCCCCAGCATTTT.